Listed here is a single T cell receptor (beta chain). Naive-designated CD8 cells lacked CD45RO, were positively enriched for CCR7, and omitted terminally differentiated effector memory CD45RA+ cells. Every subset's genomic DNA went evenly onto several immunoSEQ plates. Some clones are missing from TCRdb's copy, which holds only in-frame ones; the method was immunoSEQ multiplex PCR. The sample has about 1,800,000 clones; about 95% are singletons. These data come from a study of shared clonotypes between healthy human individuals. The V gene lost 1 base and the J gene lost 7 bases, with 10 bases spanning the gap. The germline V gene has CDR1 MNHNS and CDR2 SASEGT. The CDR3 length is 13 residues.

The sequence came from a man aged 18 to 29 in good health. Sequenced: naive CD8+ T cells sorted from blood. The chain combines TRBV6-1 with TRBJ2-5; D is unclear. The CDR3: CASSEVPFWTQYF. The CDR3 DNA reads TGTGCCAGCAGTGAAGTCCCTTTTTGGACCCAGTACTTC.